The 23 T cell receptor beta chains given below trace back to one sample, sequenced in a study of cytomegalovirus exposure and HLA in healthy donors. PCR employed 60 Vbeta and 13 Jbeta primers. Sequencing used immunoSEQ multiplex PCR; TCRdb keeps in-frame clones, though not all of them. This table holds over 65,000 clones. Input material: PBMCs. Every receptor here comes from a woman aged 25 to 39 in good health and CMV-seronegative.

CDR3 protein: CASSDSGGNTDTQYF. DNA of the CDR3: TGTGCCAGCAGCGACAGCGGGGGGAACACAGATACGCAGTATTTT. V gene TRBV7-6 combines with J gene TRBJ2-3; 9 bases map to TRBD2. CDR1 and CDR2 from the germline V gene are SGHVS and FNYEAQ. After removal of 5 bases from V and 2 bases from J, the junction contained 5 bases not matched to a gene. This CDR3 comprises 15 residues.

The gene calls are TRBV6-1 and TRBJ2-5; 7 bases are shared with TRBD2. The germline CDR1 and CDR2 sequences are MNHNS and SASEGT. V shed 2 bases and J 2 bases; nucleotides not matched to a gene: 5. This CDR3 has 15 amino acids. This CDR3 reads CASSEPRGGQETQYF. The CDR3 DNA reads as TGTGCCAGCAGTGAACCGCGGGGAGGGCAAGAGACCCAGTACTTC.

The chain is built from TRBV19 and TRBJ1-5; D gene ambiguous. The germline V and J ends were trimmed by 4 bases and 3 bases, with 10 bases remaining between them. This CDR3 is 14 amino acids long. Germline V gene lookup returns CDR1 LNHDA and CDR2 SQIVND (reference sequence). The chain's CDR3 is CASSTNSYNQPQHF. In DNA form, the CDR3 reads TGTGCCAGTAGTACGAACAGCTACAATCAGCCCCAGCATTTT.

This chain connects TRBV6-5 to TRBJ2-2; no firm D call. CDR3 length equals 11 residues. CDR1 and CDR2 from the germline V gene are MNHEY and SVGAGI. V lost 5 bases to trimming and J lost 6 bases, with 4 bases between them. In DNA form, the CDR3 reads TGTGCCAGCAGTAGAGCCGGGGAGCTGTTTTTT. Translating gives CASSRAGELFF.

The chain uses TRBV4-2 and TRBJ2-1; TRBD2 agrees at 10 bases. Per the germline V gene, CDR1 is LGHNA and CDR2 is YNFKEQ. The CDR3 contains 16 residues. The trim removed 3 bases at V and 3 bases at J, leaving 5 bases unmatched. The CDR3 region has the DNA TGTGCCAGCAGCCATTCTACTAGCGGGGTCTACAATGAGCAGTTCTTC. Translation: CASSHSTSGVYNEQFF.

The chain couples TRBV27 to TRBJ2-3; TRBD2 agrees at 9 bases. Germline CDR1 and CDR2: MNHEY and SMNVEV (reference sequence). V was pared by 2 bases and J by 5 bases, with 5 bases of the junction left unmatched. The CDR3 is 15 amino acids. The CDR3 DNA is TGTGCCAGCAGTTTAGGCGGGGGGGCCGGAGATACGCAGTATTTT. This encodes CASSLGGGAGDTQYF.

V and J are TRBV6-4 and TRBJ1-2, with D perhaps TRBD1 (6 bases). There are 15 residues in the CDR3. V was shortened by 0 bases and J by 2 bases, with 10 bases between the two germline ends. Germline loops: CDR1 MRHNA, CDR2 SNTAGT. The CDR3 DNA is TGTGCCAGCAGTGACTCGAGCACAGGGAACTATGGCTACACCTTC. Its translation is CASSDSSTGNYGYTF.

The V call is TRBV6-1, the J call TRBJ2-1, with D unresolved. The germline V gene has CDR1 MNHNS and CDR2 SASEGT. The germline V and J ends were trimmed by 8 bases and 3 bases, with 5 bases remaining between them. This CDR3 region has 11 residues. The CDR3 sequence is CASANYNEQFF. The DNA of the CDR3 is TGTGCCAGCGCTAACTACAATGAGCAGTTCTTC.

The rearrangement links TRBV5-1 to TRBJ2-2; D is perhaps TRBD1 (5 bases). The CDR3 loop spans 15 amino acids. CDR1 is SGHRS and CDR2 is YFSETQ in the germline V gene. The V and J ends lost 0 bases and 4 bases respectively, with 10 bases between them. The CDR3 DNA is TGCGCCAGCAGCTTGGGCAGGGCATTCACCGGGGAGCTGTTTTTT. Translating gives CASSLGRAFTGELFF. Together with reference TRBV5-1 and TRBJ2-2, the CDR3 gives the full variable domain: KAGVTQTPRYLIKTRGQQVTLSCSPISGHRSVSWYQQTPGQGLQFLFEYFSETQRNKGNFPGRFSGRQFSNSRSEMNVSTLELGDSALYLCASSLGRAFTGELFFGEGSRLTVL.

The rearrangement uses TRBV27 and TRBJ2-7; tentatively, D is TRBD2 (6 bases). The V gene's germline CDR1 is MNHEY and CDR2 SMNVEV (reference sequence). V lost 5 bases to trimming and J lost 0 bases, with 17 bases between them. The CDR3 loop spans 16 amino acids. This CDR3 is CASSPGAGRASYEQYF. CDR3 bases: TGTGCCAGCAGTCCTGGGGCGGGACGGGCCTCCTACGAGCAGTACTTC.

This CDR3 reads CASSSPAGGASSYNEQFF. The CDR3, as DNA: TGTGCCAGCAGCTCCCCAGCGGGAGGAGCCAGCTCCTACAATGAGCAGTTCTTC. The rearrangement links TRBV7-9 to TRBJ2-1, with 9 bases matching TRBD2. The CDR3 consists of 18 residues. The germline gives CDR1 SEHNR, CDR2 FQNEAQ (reference sequence). Trimming cost V 4 bases and J 0 bases; bases outside gene matches: 10.

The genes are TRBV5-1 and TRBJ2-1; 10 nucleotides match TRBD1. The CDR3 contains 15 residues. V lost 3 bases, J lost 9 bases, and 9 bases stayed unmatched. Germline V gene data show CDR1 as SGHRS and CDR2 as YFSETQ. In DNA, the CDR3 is TGCGCCAGCAGCTACTCGGGACAGGGGTTGGGTGAGCAGTTCTTC. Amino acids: CASSYSGQGLGEQFF. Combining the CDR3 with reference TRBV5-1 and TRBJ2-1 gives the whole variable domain KAGVTQTPRYLIKTRGQQVTLSCSPISGHRSVSWYQQTPGQGLQFLFEYFSETQRNKGNFPGRFSGRQFSNSRSEMNVSTLELGDSALYLCASSYSGQGLGEQFFGPGTRLTVL.

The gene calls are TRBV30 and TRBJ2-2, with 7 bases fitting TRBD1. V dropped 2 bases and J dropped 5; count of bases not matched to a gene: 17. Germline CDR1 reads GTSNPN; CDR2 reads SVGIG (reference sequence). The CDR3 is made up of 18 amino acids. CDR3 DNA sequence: TGTGCCTGGAGTAAAAGCTCCAGGACAGGAATCGGAACCGGGGAGCTGTTTTTT. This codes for CAWSKSSRTGIGTGELFF.

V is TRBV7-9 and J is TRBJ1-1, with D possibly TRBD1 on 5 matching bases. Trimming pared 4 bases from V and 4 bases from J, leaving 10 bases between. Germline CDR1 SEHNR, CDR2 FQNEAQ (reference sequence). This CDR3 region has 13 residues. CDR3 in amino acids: CASSSDRGTEAFF. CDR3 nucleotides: TGTGCCAGCAGCTCTGACAGAGGCACTGAAGCTTTCTTT.

CDR3: CASRSIGGEAYFF. The CDR3 nucleotides read TGTGCCAGCAGGTCGATTGGAGGTGAAGCTTATTTCTTT. The chain recombines TRBV27 with TRBJ1-1; D unresolved. The V and J ends lost 6 bases and 13 bases respectively, with 21 bases between them. The germline V gene encodes CDR1 MNHEY and CDR2 SMNVEV (reference sequence). This CDR3 has 13 amino acids.

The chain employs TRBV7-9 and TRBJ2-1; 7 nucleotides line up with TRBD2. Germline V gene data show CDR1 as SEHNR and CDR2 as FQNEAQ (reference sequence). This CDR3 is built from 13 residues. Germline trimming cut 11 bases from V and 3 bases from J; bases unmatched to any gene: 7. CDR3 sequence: CASSGILYNEQFF. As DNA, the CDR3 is TGTGCCTCAAGCGGGATCCTCTACAATGAGCAGTTCTTC.

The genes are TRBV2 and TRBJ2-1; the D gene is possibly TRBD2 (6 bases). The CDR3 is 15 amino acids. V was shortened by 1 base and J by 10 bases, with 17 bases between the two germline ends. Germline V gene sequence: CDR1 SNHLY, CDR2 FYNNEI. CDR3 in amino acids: CASSEDSGGSWEQFF. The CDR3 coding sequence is TGTGCCAGCAGTGAAGACAGCGGAGGGTCGTGGGAGCAGTTCTTC.

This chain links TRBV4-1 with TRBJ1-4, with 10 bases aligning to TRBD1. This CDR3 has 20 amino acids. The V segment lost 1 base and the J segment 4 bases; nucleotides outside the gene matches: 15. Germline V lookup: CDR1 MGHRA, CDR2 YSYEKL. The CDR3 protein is CASSQGIVSGTGDINEKLFF. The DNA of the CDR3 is TGCGCCAGCAGCCAAGGAATTGTCTCCGGGACAGGGGACATTAATGAAAAACTGTTTTTT.

CDR3 sequence (DNA): TGCAGCGCCGCCGCGGGGGTCAACTATGGCTACACCTTC. Protein product: CSAAAGVNYGYTF. The chain combines TRBV29-1 with TRBJ1-2, with D maybe TRBD1 (5 bases). The CDR3 has 13 amino acids. The germline V and J ends were trimmed by 7 bases and 2 bases, with 14 bases remaining between them. Germline values: CDR1 SQVTM, CDR2 ANQGSEA. The complete variable domain, with remaining parts taken from reference TRBV29-1 and TRBJ1-2, reads SAVISQKPSRDICQRGTSLTIQCQVDSQVTMMFWYRQQPGQSLTLIATANQGSEATYESGFVIDKFPISRPNLTFSTLTVSNMSPEDSSIYLCSAAAGVNYGYTFGSGTRLTVV.

This chain's CDR3 is CASTGSSYEQYF. CDR3 nucleotide sequence: TGTGCCAGTACGGGAAGCTCCTACGAGCAGTACTTC. The chain is built from TRBV19 and TRBJ2-7; D perhaps matches TRBD2 (5 bases). Trimming removed 7 bases at V and 0 bases at J, with 7 bases between. The germline gives CDR1 LNHDA, CDR2 SQIVND (reference sequence). CDR3 length: 12 residues.

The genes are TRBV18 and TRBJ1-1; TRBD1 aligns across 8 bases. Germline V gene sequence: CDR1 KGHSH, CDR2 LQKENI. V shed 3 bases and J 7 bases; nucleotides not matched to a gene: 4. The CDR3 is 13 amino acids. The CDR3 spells CASSPDRASEAFF. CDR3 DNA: TGTGCCAGCTCACCGGACAGGGCCAGTGAAGCTTTCTTT.

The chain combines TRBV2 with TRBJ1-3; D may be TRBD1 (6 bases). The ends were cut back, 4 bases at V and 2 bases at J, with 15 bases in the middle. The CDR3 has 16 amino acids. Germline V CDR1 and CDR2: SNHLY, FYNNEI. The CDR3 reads CASSGDRLPAGNTIYF. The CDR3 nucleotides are TGTGCCAGCAGTGGAGACAGGCTCCCTGCTGGAAACACCATATATTTT.

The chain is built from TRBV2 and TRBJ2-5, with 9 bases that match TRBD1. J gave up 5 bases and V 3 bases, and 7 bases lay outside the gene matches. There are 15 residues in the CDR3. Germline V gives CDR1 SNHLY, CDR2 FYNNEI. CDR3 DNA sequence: TGTGCCAGCAGTGAGGAGGACAGGGGAGGGGAGACCCAGTACTTC. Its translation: CASSEEDRGGETQYF.